This entry concerns a single T cell receptor (beta chain). Reverse transcription of about 0.5 to 1 ug RNA was carried out with random hexamers. TCRdb fed the immunoSEQ multiplex PCR reads into MiXCR, producing one record per CDR3 protein. This repertoire shows roughly 120,000 distinct CDR3 sequences, about 95% found once; its top ten account for approximately 0.12%. The data are from a study of CD8 T cells in Susac syndrome. Sequenced sample: CD4+ T cells from PBMCs. This TCR derives from a human donor with multiple sclerosis.

This CDR3 reads CASSFRASTEAFF. The CDR3 DNA sequence: TGTGCCAGTAGCTTCAGGGCGAGCACTGAAGCTTTCTTT. The genes are TRBV19 and TRBJ1-1; possibly TRBD1 for D (5 bases). Trimming shortened V by 6 bases and J by 4 bases, and 12 bases separated the two germline ends. From germline, CDR1 is LNHDA and CDR2 SQIVND (reference sequence). CDR3 length: 13 amino acids. The full variable domain, with the rest looked up from reference TRBV19 and TRBJ1-1, is DGGITQSPKYLFRKEGQNVTLSCEQNLNHDAMYWYRQDPGQGLRLIYYSQIVNDFQKGDIAEGYSVSREKKESFPLTVTSAQKNPTAFYLCASSFRASTEAFFGQGTRLTVV.